The present T cell receptor (beta chain) was sequenced within a study of T cell responses to AZD1222 COVID-19 vaccine. The CDR3 covers 17 residues. The V end was cut by 1 base, the J end by 7 bases, with 22 bases between. Per germline, CDR1 SGHAT and CDR2 FQNNGV. The repertoire was sequenced with immunoSEQ multiplex PCR; TCRdb's copy has only in-frame clones and lacks some. The table shows about 160,000 clones, with roughly 94% occurring only once. The rearrangement joins TRBV11-2 to TRBJ1-1, with a weak D call TRBD1 (6 bases). This receptor was obtained from an adult who received the AZD1222 COVID-19 vaccine. The specimen comprised peripheral blood, sampled 28 days after the second AZD1222 dose. CDR3 coding DNA: TGTGCCAGCAGCTTAGTTGTCTCCCGCAGGGGCGCTTATGAAGCTTTCTTT. Translated, it gives CASSLVVSRRGAYEAFF.